The rows below give T cell receptor beta chains drawn from one sample of a study of T cell responses to AZD1222 COVID-19 vaccine. Sequencing was performed with immunoSEQ multiplex PCR; in TCRdb, only in-frame clones are kept and a portion is missing. The profile shows roughly 200,000 clones, 91% of them singletons. The starting material was peripheral blood, obtained 28 days after the second AZD1222 dose. The receptors were gathered from an adult who received the AZD1222 COVID-19 vaccine. Both conserved end residues are part of each CDR3. D genes are given only for firm matches. The size entry is marked missing in some rows and otherwise reads once, few, many or a size class.

D: -; J: TRBJ2-7; size: -; V: TRBV6-2/TRBV6-3; DNA: TGTGCCAGCAGTTACTCGTCTGGACCCTACGAGCAGTACTTC; CDR3: CASSYSSGPYEQYF
D: -; J: TRBJ1-6; size: -; V: TRBV19; DNA: TGTGCCAGTAGTATAGGGACAGCATATAATTCACCCCTCCACTTT; CDR3: CASSIGTAYNSPLHF
D: TRBD1; J: TRBJ2-4; size: once; V: TRBV19; DNA: TGTGCCAGTAGTATTGGGACAGGGCGTGCCAAAAACATTCAGTACTTC; CDR3: CASSIGTGRAKNIQYF
D: -; J: TRBJ2-1; size: -; V: TRBV29-1; DNA: TGCAGCGTAGATTACAATGAGCAGTTCTTC; CDR3: CSVDYNEQFF
D: -; J: TRBJ1-1; size: -; V: TRBV6-2/TRBV6-3; DNA: TGTGCCAGCAGTTTTCGGCCCCCGGGAGGTACTGAAGCTTTCTTT; CDR3: CASSFRPPGGTEAFF
D: -; J: TRBJ1-6; size: -; V: TRBV5-1; DNA: TGCGCCAGCAGCTTGGCCTTAACACAGGGCCTACCCCTCCACTTT; CDR3: CASSLALTQGLPLHF
D: -; J: TRBJ2-5; size: -; V: TRBV5-5; DNA: TGTGCCAGCAGCTTGCCTACAGGAGAAGGAGTGGAGACCCAGTACTTC; CDR3: CASSLPTGEGVETQYF
D: -; J: TRBJ1-3; size: -; V: TRBV15; DNA: TGTGCCACCAGCAGAGGGCCTGACTCTGGAAACACCATATATTTT; CDR3: CATSRGPDSGNTIYF
D: -; J: TRBJ1-2; size: -; V: TRBV7-3; DNA: TGTGCCAGCAGCTTGGAGGTTAACTATGGCTACACCTTC; CDR3: CASSLEVNYGYTF
D: TRBD1; J: TRBJ2-3; size: -; V: TRBV5-1; DNA: TGCGCCAGCAGCGGGGGACAGCCCACAGATACGCAGTATTTT; CDR3: CASSGGQPTDTQYF
D: -; J: TRBJ1-5; size: once; V: TRBV18; DNA: TGTGCCAGCTCACCGAGGACTGTTCCTAGCAATCAGCCCCAGCATTTT; CDR3: CASSPRTVPSNQPQHF
D: -; J: TRBJ2-7; size: -; V: TRBV5-1; DNA: TGCGCCAGCAGCTTGGCGGAGGCTGGTCCGGCGAGGGGCGAGCAGTACTTC; CDR3: CASSLAEAGPARGEQYF
D: TRBD1; J: TRBJ1-5; size: -; V: TRBV7-6; DNA: TGTGCCAGCAGCTCGCAGACAGGGCGTAGCAATCAGCCCCAGCATTTT; CDR3: CASSSQTGRSNQPQHF
D: -; J: TRBJ2-2; size: -; V: TRBV6-5; DNA: TGTGCCAGCAGCAGTGGGACCGGGGAGCTGTTTTTT; CDR3: CASSSGTGELFF
D: -; J: TRBJ1-2; size: -; V: TRBV14; DNA: TGTGCCAGCAGCCAAGACAGAGTTAGCTATGGCTACACCTTC; CDR3: CASSQDRVSYGYTF
D: TRBD1; J: TRBJ1-6; size: -; V: TRBV9; DNA: TGTGCCAGCGCATCCAGGGGGGGCGCAGATTCACCCCTCCACTTT; CDR3: CASASRGGADSPLHF
D: TRBD2; J: TRBJ2-3; size: -; V: TRBV19; DNA: TGTGCCAGTAGTTCTTTGGGGGGGAACACAGATACGCAGTATTTT; CDR3: CASSSLGGNTDTQYF
D: TRBD1; J: TRBJ1-5; size: -; V: TRBV27; DNA: TGTGCCAGCAGTACAGGGGCAGGAAATCAGCCCCAGCATTTT; CDR3: CASSTGAGNQPQHF
D: TRBD1; J: TRBJ1-5; size: -; V: TRBV3-1/TRBV3-2; DNA: TGTGCCAGCAGCCAAGGGGGGCAGGGGGCAGGACAGCCCCAGCATTTT; CDR3: CASSQGGQGAGQPQHF
D: -; J: TRBJ2-3; size: -; V: TRBV24-1; DNA: TGTGCCACCAGTGCAGGGTGGGCAGATACGCAGTATTTT; CDR3: CATSAGWADTQYF
D: -; J: TRBJ2-1; size: -; V: TRBV7-9; DNA: TGTGCCAGCAGCTTCCTAAATGAGCAGTTCTTC; CDR3: CASSFLNEQFF
D: -; J: TRBJ2-3; size: -; V: TRBV21-1; DNA: TGTGCCAGCAGCAAACGGTCAACAGATACGCAGTATTTT; CDR3: CASSKRSTDTQYF
D: TRBD1; J: TRBJ1-4; size: -; V: TRBV6-2/TRBV6-3; DNA: TGTGCCAGCAGCGGACAGGGGAATGAAAAACTGTTTTTT; CDR3: CASSGQGNEKLFF
D: -; J: TRBJ2-1; size: few; V: TRBV3-1/TRBV3-2; DNA: TGTGCCAGCAGCCAAAATCCCCGGACGGAGCAGTTCTTC; CDR3: CASSQNPRTEQFF
D: -; J: TRBJ2-1; size: -; V: TRBV12-3/TRBV12-4; DNA: TGTGCCAGCAGTTCCTTGGGCAATGAGCAGTTCTTC; CDR3: CASSSLGNEQFF